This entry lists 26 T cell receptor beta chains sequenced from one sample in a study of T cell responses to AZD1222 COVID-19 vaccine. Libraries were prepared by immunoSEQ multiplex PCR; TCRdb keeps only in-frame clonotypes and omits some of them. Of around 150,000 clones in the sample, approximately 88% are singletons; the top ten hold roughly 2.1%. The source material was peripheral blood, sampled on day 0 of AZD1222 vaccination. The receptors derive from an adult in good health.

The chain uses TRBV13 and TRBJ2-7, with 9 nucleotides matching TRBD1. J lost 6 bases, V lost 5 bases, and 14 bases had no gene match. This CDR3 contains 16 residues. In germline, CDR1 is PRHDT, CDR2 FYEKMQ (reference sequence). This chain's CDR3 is CASSIGQGTLIGEQYF. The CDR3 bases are TGTGCCAGCAGCATTGGACAGGGGACCCTCATCGGCGAGCAGTACTTC.

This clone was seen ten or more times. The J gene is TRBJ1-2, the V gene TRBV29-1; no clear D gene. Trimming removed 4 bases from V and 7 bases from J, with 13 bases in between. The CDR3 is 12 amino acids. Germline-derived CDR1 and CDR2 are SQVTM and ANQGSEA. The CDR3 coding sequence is TGCAGCGTTGGGGAGGGTTTAAGTGGCTACACCTTC. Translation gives CSVGEGLSGYTF.

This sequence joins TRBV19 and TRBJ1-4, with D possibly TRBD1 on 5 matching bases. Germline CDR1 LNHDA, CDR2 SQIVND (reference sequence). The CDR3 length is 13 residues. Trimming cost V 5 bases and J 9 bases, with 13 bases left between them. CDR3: CASSPLGTKKLFF. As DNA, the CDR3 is TGTGCCAGTAGTCCCCTCGGGACGAAAAAACTGTTTTTT.

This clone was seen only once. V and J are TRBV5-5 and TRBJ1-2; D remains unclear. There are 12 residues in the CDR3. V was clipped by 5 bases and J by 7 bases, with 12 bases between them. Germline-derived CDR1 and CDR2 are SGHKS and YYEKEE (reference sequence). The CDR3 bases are TGTGCCAGCAGTCCCGTTACGCCTGGCTACACCTTC. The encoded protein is CASSPVTPGYTF.

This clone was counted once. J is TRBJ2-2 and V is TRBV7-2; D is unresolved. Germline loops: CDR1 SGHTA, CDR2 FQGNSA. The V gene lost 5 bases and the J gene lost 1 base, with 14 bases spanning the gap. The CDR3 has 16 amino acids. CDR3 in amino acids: CASSARMGKNTGELFF. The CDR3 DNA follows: TGTGCCAGCAGCGCCCGTATGGGGAAGAACACCGGGGAGCTGTTTTTT.

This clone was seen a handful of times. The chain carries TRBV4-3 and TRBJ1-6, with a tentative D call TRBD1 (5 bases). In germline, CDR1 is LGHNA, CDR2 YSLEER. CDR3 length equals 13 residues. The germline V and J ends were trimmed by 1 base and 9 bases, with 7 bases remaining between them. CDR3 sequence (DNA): TGCGCCAGCAGCCAAGGGCAGGGTTCACCCCTCCACTTT. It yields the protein CASSQGQGSPLHF.

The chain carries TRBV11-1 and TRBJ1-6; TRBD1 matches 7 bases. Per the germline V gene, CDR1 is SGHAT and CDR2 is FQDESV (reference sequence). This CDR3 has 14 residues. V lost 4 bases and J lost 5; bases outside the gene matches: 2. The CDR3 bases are TGTGCCAGCAGCTACGGGACAGATAATTCACCCCTCCACTTT. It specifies CASSYGTDNSPLHF. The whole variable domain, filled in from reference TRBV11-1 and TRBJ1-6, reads EAEVAQSPRYKITEKSQAVAFWCDPISGHATLYWYRQILGQGPELLVQFQDESVVDDSQLPKDRFSAERLKGVDSTLKIQPAELGDSAMYLCASSYGTDNSPLHFGNGTRLTVT.

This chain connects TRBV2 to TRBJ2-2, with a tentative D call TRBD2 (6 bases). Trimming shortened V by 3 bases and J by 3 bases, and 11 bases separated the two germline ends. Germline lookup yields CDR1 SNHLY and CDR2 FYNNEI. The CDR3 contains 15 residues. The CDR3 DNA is TGTGCCAGCAGTGATGGCCGGGAGTACACCGGGGAGCTGTTTTTT. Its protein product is CASSDGREYTGELFF.

The CDR3 reads CASRRGQNTEAFF. CDR3 coding DNA: TGTGCCAGTAGAAGGGGTCAGAACACTGAAGCTTTCTTT. The V gene is TRBV19, the J gene TRBJ1-1; D possibly corresponds to TRBD1 (5 bases). The germline V gene encodes CDR1 LNHDA and CDR2 SQIVND (reference sequence). V lost 6 bases and J lost 1, with 9 bases in between. The CDR3 has 13 amino acids.

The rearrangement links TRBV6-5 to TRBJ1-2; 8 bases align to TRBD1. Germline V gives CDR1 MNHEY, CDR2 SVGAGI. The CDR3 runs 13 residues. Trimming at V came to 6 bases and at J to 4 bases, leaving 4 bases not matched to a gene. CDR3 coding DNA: TGTGCCAGCAGCTCAGGGGGCGGCTATGGCTACACCTTC. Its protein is CASSSGGGYGYTF.

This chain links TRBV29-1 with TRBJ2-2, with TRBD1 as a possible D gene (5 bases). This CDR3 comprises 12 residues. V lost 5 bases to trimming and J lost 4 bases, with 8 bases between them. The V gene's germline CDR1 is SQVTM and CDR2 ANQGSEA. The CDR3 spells CSVQGATGELFF. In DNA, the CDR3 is TGCAGCGTTCAGGGTGCCACCGGGGAGCTGTTTTTT.

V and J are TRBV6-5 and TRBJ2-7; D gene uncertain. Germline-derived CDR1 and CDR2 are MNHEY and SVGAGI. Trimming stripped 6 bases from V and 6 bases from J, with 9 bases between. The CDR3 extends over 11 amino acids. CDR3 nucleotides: TGTGCCAGCAGCCACTCCGGCGAGCAGTACTTC. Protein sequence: CASSHSGEQYF.

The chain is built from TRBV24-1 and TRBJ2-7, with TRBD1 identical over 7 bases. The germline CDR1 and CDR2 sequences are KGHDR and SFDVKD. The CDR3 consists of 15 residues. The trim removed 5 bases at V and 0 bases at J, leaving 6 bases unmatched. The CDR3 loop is CATSVTTGSSYEQYF. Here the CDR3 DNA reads TGTGCCACCAGTGTAACGACAGGGAGCTCCTACGAGCAGTACTTC.

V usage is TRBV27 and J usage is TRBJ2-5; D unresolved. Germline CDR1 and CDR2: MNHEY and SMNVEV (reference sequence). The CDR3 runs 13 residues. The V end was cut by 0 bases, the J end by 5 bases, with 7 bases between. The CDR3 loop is CASSLSMWETQYF. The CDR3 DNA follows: TGTGCCAGCAGTTTATCGATGTGGGAGACCCAGTACTTC.

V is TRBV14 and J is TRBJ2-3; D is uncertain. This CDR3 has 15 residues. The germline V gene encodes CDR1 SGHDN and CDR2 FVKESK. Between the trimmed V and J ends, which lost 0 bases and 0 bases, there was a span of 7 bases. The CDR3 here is CASSQDPASTDTQYF. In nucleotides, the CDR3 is TGTGCCAGCAGCCAAGATCCGGCCAGCACAGATACGCAGTATTTT.

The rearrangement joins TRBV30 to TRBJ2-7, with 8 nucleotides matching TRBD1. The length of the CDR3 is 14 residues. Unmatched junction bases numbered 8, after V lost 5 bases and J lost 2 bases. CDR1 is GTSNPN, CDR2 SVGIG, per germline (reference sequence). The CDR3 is CAWAWTGNPYEQYF. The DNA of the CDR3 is TGTGCCTGGGCCTGGACAGGGAATCCCTACGAGCAGTACTTC.

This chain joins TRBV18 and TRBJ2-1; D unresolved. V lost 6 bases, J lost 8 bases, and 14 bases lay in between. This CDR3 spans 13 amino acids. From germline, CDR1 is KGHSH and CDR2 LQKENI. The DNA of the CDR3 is TGTGCCAGCTCCGAAGTGGCAGTCGATGAGCAGTTCTTC. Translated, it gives CASSEVAVDEQFF.

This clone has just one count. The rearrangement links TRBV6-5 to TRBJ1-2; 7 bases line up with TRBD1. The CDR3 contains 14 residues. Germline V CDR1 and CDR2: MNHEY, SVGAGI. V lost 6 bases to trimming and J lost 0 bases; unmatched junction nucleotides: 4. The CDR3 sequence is CASRETGTNYGYTF. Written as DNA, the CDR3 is TGTGCCAGCAGAGAGACAGGGACTAACTATGGCTACACCTTC.

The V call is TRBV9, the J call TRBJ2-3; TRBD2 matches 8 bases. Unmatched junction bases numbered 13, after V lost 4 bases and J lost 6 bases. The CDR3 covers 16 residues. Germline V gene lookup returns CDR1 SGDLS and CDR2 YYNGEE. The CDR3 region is CASSPNPGLDRDTQYF. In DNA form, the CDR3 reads TGTGCCAGCAGCCCAAATCCGGGACTAGACCGTGATACGCAGTATTTT.

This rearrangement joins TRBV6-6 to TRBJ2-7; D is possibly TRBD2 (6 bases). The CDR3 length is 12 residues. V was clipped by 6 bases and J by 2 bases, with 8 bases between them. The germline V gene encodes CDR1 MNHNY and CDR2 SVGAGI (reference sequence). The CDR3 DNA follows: TGTGCCAGCAGCCCGGGGGCCTACGAGCAGTACTTC. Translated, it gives CASSPGAYEQYF.

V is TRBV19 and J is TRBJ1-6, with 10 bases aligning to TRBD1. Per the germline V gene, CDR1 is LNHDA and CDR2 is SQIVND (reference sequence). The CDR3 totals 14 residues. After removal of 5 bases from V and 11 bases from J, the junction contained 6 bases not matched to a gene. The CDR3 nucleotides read TGTGCCAGTAGTTTGGACAGGGGGGGCGCACCCCTCCACTTT. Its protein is CASSLDRGGAPLHF. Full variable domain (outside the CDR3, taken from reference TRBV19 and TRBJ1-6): DGGITQSPKYLFRKEGQNVTLSCEQNLNHDAMYWYRQDPGQGLRLIYYSQIVNDFQKGDIAEGYSVSREKKESFPLTVTSAQKNPTAFYLCASSLDRGGAPLHFGNGTRLTVT.

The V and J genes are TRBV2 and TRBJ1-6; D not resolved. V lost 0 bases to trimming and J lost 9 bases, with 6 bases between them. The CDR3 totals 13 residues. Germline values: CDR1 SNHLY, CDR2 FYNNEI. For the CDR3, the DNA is TGTGCCAGCAGTGAAGCTCGGGGTTCACCCCTCCACTTT. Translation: CASSEARGSPLHF. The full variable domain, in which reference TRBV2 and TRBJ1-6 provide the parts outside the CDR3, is EPEVTQTPSHQVTQMGQEVILRCVPISNHLYFYWYRQILGQKVEFLVSFYNNEISEKSEIFDDQFSVERPDGSNFTLKIRSTKLEDSAMYFCASSEARGSPLHFGNGTRLTVT.

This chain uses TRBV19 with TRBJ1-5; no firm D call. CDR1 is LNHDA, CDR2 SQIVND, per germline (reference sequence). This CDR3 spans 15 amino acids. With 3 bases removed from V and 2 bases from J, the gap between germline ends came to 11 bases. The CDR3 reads CASSIEQPGNQPQHF. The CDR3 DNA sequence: TGTGCCAGTAGTATCGAACAGCCTGGCAATCAGCCCCAGCATTTT.

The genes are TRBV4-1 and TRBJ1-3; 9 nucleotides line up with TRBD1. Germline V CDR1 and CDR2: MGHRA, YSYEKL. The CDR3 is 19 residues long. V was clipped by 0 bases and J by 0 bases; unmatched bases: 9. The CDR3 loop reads CASSQDGTGGWSSGNTIYF. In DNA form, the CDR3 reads TGCGCCAGCAGCCAAGATGGAACAGGGGGCTGGAGCTCTGGAAACACCATATATTTT.

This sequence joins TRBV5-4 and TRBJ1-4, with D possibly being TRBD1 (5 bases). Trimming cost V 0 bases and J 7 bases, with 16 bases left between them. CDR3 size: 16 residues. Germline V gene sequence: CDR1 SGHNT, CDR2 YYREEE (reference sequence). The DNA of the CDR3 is TGTGCCAGCAGCTTGGGTGGGACGATAATAGGTGAAAAACTGTTTTTT. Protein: CASSLGGTIIGEKLFF.

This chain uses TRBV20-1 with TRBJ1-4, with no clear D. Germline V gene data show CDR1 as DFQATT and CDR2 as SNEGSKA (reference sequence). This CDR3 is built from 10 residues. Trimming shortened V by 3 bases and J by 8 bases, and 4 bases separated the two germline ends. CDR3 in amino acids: CSASREKLFF. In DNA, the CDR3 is TGCAGTGCTAGTAGGGAAAAACTGTTTTTT.